This is a list of T cell receptor beta chains from one sample in a study of regulatory T cells in long-lasting Graves disease. One entry per CDR3 protein results from TCRdb running MiXCR on the multiplex PCR reads. The table has 440,000 or so distinct CDR3 sequences, roughly 17% seen once. The same sample was also used in a study of T cells in Graves' hyperthyroidism and ophthalmopathy.

Here the sequenced sample was peripheral blood mononuclear cells (PBMCs), taken at new diagnosis, from a patient treated with antithyroid drugs. These receptor sequences come from a woman aged 25 to 39 with Graves disease. The CDR3 runs from the conserved cysteine through the conserved F or W. The D gene is left open where the match is weak. Clone size is given for some rows only: seen once, a few or many times, or a class if the clone is expanded.

V gene,J gene,CDR3 length,D gene,clone size,CDR3 protein,CDR3 DNA
TRBV12-3/TRBV12-4,TRBJ2-3,15,-,many,CASSFRASSTDTQYF,TGTGCCAGCAGTTTTAGAGCGTCTAGCACAGATACGCAGTATTTT
TRBV2,TRBJ2-5,18,TRBD2,-,CASTFKQGLAGQSEIQYF,TGTGCCAGCACTTTCAAGCAGGGACTAGCGGGACAGTCTGAGATCCAGTACTTC
TRBV6-2/TRBV6-3,TRBJ2-6,15,-,-,CASSYSDSGANVLTF,TGTGCCAGCAGTTACTCGGACTCTGGGGCCAACGTCCTGACTTTC
TRBV12-3/TRBV12-4,TRBJ1-4,13,-,many,CASSLRRSPMLFF,TGTGCCAGCAGTTTGAGACGGAGCCCAATGTTGTTTTTT
TRBV28,TRBJ2-5,15,TRBD2,many,CASSWTSGGQETQYF,TGTGCCAGCAGTTGGACTAGCGGGGGCCAAGAGACCCAGTACTTC
TRBV20-1,TRBJ2-2,10,-,-,CSARSGELFF,TGCAGTGCTAGATCCGGGGAGCTGTTTTTT
TRBV5-8,TRBJ2-5,13,-,many,CASSGDNQETQYF,TGTGCCAGCAGCGGGGACAACCAAGAGACCCAGTACTTC
TRBV27,TRBJ1-2,15,TRBD1,few,CASSLDGTANYGYTF,TGTGCCAGCAGTTTAGACGGGACAGCTAACTATGGCTACACCTTC
TRBV28,TRBJ1-6,17,-,-,CASSPPWGDSYNSPLHF,TGTGCCAGCAGTCCGCCCTGGGGGGACTCCTATAATTCACCCCTCCACTTT
TRBV6-1,TRBJ1-4,13,TRBD1,-,CASRVRGVEKLFF,TGTGCCAGCAGGGTCAGGGGGGTTGAAAAACTGTTTTTT
TRBV28,TRBJ2-7,14,TRBD2,many,CATHLGLVPYEQYF,TGTGCCACCCATCTCGGACTAGTTCCCTACGAGCAGTACTTC
TRBV14,TRBJ2-1,15,-,few,CASSHHRRGSNEQFF,TGTGCCAGCAGCCACCATCGACGAGGGAGCAATGAGCAGTTCTTC
TRBV30,TRBJ2-1,15,-,many,CAWSVAGITYNEQFF,TGTGCCTGGAGTGTAGCAGGCATTACCTACAATGAGCAGTTCTTC
TRBV7-9,TRBJ1-5,13,-,many,CASSSTTNQPQHF,TGTGCCAGCAGCTCGACGACGAATCAGCCCCAGCATTTT
TRBV3-1,TRBJ2-1,12,-,many,CASSQLLGEQFF,TGTGCCAGCAGCCAGTTGCTAGGTGAGCAGTTCTTC
TRBV6-1,TRBJ1-1,11,-,-,CASTRGGIAFF,TGTGCCAGCACCCGGGGGGGAATAGCTTTCTTT
TRBV28,TRBJ1-2,14,-,many,CASTKTGQRYGYTF,TGTGCCAGCACGAAAACCGGGCAACGCTATGGCTACACCTTC
TRBV7-9,TRBJ2-1,15,-,many,CASSSVGVAYNEQFF,TGTGCCAGCAGCTCCGTTGGAGTGGCCTACAATGAGCAGTTCTTC
TRBV20-1,TRBJ1-1,14,-,-,CSAQGTPQVTEAFF,TGCAGTGCCCAAGGGACACCTCAGGTCACTGAAGCTTTCTTT
TRBV4-1,TRBJ2-3,19,-,-,CASSQDLVVAGFSTDTQYF,TGCGCCAGCAGCCAAGATCTGGTGGTGGCAGGGTTTAGCACAGATACGCAGTATTTT
TRBV29-1,TRBJ2-1,14,-,-,CSVVFQGGYNEQFF,TGCAGCGTTGTTTTCCAGGGGGGATACAATGAGCAGTTCTTC
TRBV10-3,TRBJ2-7,14,-,few,CAITRQGGSYEQYF,TGTGCCATCACCCGACAGGGAGGGTCCTACGAGCAGTACTTC
TRBV27,TRBJ1-5,15,-,many,CASSLSRGAYQPQHF,TGTGCCAGCTCCCTCAGCCGGGGGGCTTATCAGCCCCAGCATTTT
TRBV28,TRBJ2-1,14,-,many,CASSLPLKGNEQFF,TGTGCCAGCAGTCTACCCCTAAAGGGGAATGAGCAGTTCTTC
TRBV7-3,TRBJ1-1,14,-,-,CASSPGRQVTEAFF,TGTGCCAGCAGCCCAGGACGGCAGGTAACTGAAGCTTTCTTT